The 19 T cell receptor beta chains given below trace back to one sample, sequenced in a study of shared clonotypes between healthy human individuals (dated by TCRdb to between 2020 and 2021). The method was the immunoSEQ multiplex PCR assay. The source is immuneACCESS, and TCRdb retained only in-frame sequences with V and J called. Part of the clones is not carried over; for the studies checked, unresolved V genes explain less than half of this, and the remainder is unexplained. The sample has just over 2,000,000 clones on record, approximately 95% of them singletons. The top ten clones comprise under 0.15% of the sample. The sequenced sample was naive CD4+ T cells sorted from blood. In the paper's terms, the cell subset or site label means: CD45RA+ positively selected. All receptors come from a man aged 18 to 35 in good health.

This sequence joins TRBV18 and TRBJ2-7; 10 bases line up with TRBD1. V gave up 5 bases and J gave up 4 bases; unmatched junction bases: 8. The CDR3 is 15 residues long. Germline values: CDR1 KGHSH, CDR2 LQKENI. The CDR3 region is CASSSGTGDRYEQYF. The CDR3 bases are TGTGCCAGCTCATCCGGGACAGGGGATCGATACGAGCAGTACTTC. Based on the CDR3 plus reference TRBV18 and TRBJ2-7, the full variable domain is NAGVMQNPRHLVRRRGQEARLRCSPMKGHSHVYWYRQLPEEGLKFMVYLQKENIIDESGMPKERFSAEFPKEGPSILRIQQVVRGDSAAYFCASSSGTGDRYEQYFGPGTRLTVT.

As concerns this clone: This sample includes further DNA sequences coding for the same CDR3. The V and J genes are TRBV19 and TRBJ2-7; D call uncertain. V lost 3 bases, J lost 6 bases, and 6 bases lay in between. Germline CDR1 is LNHDA and CDR2 is SQIVND (reference sequence). This CDR3 is 11 amino acids long. CDR3 in amino acids: CASSMLGEQYF. The CDR3 nucleotides are TGTGCCAGTAGTATGCTCGGCGAGCAGTACTTC. Full variable domain (remainder filled in from reference TRBV19 and TRBJ2-7): DGGITQSPKYLFRKEGQNVTLSCEQNLNHDAMYWYRQDPGQGLRLIYYSQIVNDFQKGDIAEGYSVSREKKESFPLTVTSAQKNPTAFYLCASSMLGEQYFGPGTRLTVT.

The V and J genes are TRBV25-1 and TRBJ2-3; 12 bases match TRBD2. V trimming: 5 bases; J trimming: 4 bases; junction bases outside the gene matches: 7. Germline V gene sequence: CDR1 MGHDK, CDR2 SYGVNS. There are 16 residues in the CDR3. The CDR3 DNA sequence: TGTGCCAGCAGTCCCAGGACTAGCGGGGTCGCAGATACGCAGTATTTT. The encoded protein is CASSPRTSGVADTQYF.

The gene calls are TRBV6-5 and TRBJ2-7; D may match TRBD1 or TRBD2 (5 bases each). The ends were cut back, 0 bases at V and 4 bases at J, with 13 bases in the middle. Germline V gene data show CDR1 as MNHEY and CDR2 as SVGAGI. This CDR3 contains 15 residues. CDR3 region: CASSYSGTPNYEQYF. The CDR3 DNA reads TGTGCCAGCAGTTACTCGGGGACCCCAAATTACGAGCAGTACTTC.

The chain's CDR3 is CASSVTGTTTGELFF. CDR3 DNA sequence: TGTGCCAGCAGCGTTACCGGGACCACAACCGGGGAGCTGTTTTTT. The chain has TRBV6-4 and TRBJ2-2; D possibly uses TRBD1 or TRBD2 (5 bases each). The CDR3 runs to 15 residues. Looked up from germline, CDR1 is MRHNA and CDR2 is SNTAGT. Trimming shortened V by 6 bases and J by 5 bases, and 16 bases separated the two germline ends.

The chain couples TRBV10-1 to TRBJ2-2; D call uncertain. The CDR3 runs to 12 residues. Trimming took 3 bases from V and 6 from J, leaving 5 bases between them. Germline CDR1 reads WNHNN; CDR2 reads SYGVQD (reference sequence). Written as DNA, the CDR3 is TGCGCCAGCAGTGACAGGTCCGGGGAGCTGTTTTTT. It yields the protein CASSDRSGELFF.

The chain has TRBV7-9 and TRBJ1-2; D is unresolved. CDR3 length: 15 residues. Trimming cost V 5 bases and J 2 bases, with 15 bases left between them. The V gene's germline CDR1 is SEHNR and CDR2 FQNEAQ (reference sequence). The DNA of the CDR3 is TGTGCCAGCAGCCCTAGGTATAGGACCAACTATGGCTACACCTTC. This translates into CASSPRYRTNYGYTF.

The chain uses TRBV6-1 and TRBJ1-2; D is ambiguous. With 6 bases removed from V and 4 bases from J, the gap between germline ends came to 6 bases. From germline, CDR1 is MNHNS and CDR2 SASEGT. The CDR3 sequence is 11 residues long. The CDR3 loop is CASREVYGYTF. The CDR3 nucleotides are TGTGCCAGCAGAGAGGTCTATGGCTACACCTTC.

The chain employs TRBV6-1 and TRBJ1-2; TRBD1 might be the D (6 bases). Germline CDR1 is MNHNS and CDR2 is SASEGT. Trimming left V 1 base short and J 5 bases short, with 17 bases between. The CDR3 runs to 16 residues. The CDR3 DNA reads TGTGCCAGCAGTGAAGGAGGCAGGGGAAAGGGGTATGGCTACACCTTC. This codes for CASSEGGRGKGYGYTF.

This chain's CDR3 is CASSLAGGRTDTQYF. The CDR3 DNA follows: TGTGCCAGCAGTTTAGCGGGGGGTCGCACAGATACGCAGTATTTT. This chain connects TRBV28 to TRBJ2-3; 8 positions agree with TRBD2. Germline trimming cut 2 bases from V and 1 base from J; bases unmatched to any gene: 2. The germline gives CDR1 MDHEN, CDR2 SYDVKM. CDR3 length: 15 residues.

V usage is TRBV10-3 and J usage is TRBJ1-3; no clear D gene. With 6 bases removed from V and 2 bases from J, the gap between germline ends came to 11 bases. This CDR3 region has 14 residues. Germline CDR1 reads ENHRY; CDR2 reads SYGVKD. The chain's CDR3 is CAIRAESAGNTIYF. In DNA form, the CDR3 reads TGTGCCATCAGGGCTGAATCAGCTGGAAACACCATATATTTT.

The V gene is TRBV7-8, the J gene TRBJ2-1, with 7 bases aligning to TRBD2. There are 16 residues in the CDR3. Per the germline V gene, CDR1 is SGHVS and CDR2 is FQNEAQ. V shed 6 bases and J 4 bases; nucleotides not matched to a gene: 12. CDR3 region: CASRRIGLDKYNEQFF. The DNA of the CDR3 is TGTGCCAGCAGGAGAATAGGACTAGACAAATACAATGAGCAGTTCTTC.

The V call is TRBV5-1, the J call TRBJ2-3; D ambiguous. The CDR3 has 11 residues. CDR1 is SGHRS and CDR2 is YFSETQ in the germline V gene. Trimming removed 6 bases at V and 11 bases at J, with 13 bases between. CDR3 in amino acids: CASNRPQGQYF. In DNA, the CDR3 is TGCGCCAGCAATAGGCCCCAAGGGCAGTATTTT.

The V call is TRBV10-2, the J call TRBJ2-5; D might be TRBD1 (5 bases). Germline-derived CDR1 and CDR2 are WSHSY and SAAADI. There are 16 residues in the CDR3. Deletions cut 4 bases from V and 5 bases from J, with 20 bases between. The CDR3 spells CASSVLTGQKRETQYF. Here the CDR3 DNA reads TGCGCCAGCAGTGTTCTAACAGGTCAAAAAAGGGAGACCCAGTACTTC.

This clone has a handful of counts. This chain links TRBV6-1 with TRBJ2-7; D call uncertain. Germline-derived CDR1 and CDR2 are MNHNS and SASEGT. Trimming took 8 bases from V and 2 from J, leaving 4 bases between them. This CDR3 is 10 amino acids long. The CDR3 loop is CASGAYEQYF. The DNA of the CDR3 is TGTGCCAGCGGGGCCTACGAGCAGTACTTC.

V usage is TRBV29-1 and J usage is TRBJ1-4; D not resolved. The length of the CDR3 is 12 residues. The germline CDR1 and CDR2 sequences are SQVTM and ANQGSEA. Trimming removed 3 bases from V and 6 bases from J, with 8 bases in between. The DNA of the CDR3 is TGCAGCGTTGATATGATGGATGAAAAACTGTTTTTT. This translates into CSVDMMDEKLFF.

The chain is built from TRBV6-6 and TRBJ2-5; 14 nucleotides match TRBD2. After removal of 6 bases from V and 2 bases from J, the junction contained 5 bases not matched to a gene. Germline assignment: CDR1 MNHNY and CDR2 SVGAGI (reference sequence). This CDR3 contains 16 residues. CDR3 residues: CASRTGTSGGQETQYF. CDR3 nucleotide sequence: TGTGCCAGCAGAACCGGGACTAGCGGGGGACAAGAGACCCAGTACTTC.

The chain uses TRBV10-3 and TRBJ2-7; TRBD1 might be the D (6 bases). In germline, CDR1 is ENHRY, CDR2 SYGVKD. V gave up 6 bases and J gave up 2 bases, with 17 bases separating them. The CDR3 covers 15 residues. The chain's CDR3 is CAISYGTMETYEQYF. The CDR3 region has the DNA TGTGCCATCAGCTACGGGACAATGGAGACCTACGAGCAGTACTTC.

V usage is TRBV30 and J usage is TRBJ1-3; the D gene is possibly TRBD1 (6 bases). Per the germline V gene, CDR1 is GTSNPN and CDR2 is SVGIG (reference sequence). CDR3 length: 17 amino acids. V was cut by 1 base and J by 0 bases, with 16 bases left in between. The DNA for the CDR3 is TGTGCCTGGAGTGCCACTCGGACAGCCACCTCTGGAAACACCATATATTTT. Translation gives CAWSATRTATSGNTIYF.